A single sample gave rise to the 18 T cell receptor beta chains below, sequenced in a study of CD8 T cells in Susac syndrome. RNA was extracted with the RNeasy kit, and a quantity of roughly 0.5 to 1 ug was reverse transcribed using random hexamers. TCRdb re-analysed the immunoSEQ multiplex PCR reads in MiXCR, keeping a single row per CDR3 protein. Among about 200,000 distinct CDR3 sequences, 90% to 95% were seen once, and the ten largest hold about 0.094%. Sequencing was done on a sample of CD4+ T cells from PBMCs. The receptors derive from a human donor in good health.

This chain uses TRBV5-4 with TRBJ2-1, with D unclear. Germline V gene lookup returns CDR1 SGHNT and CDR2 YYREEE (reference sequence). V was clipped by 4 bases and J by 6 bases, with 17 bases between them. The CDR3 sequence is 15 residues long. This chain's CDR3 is CASSPRGRPINEQFF. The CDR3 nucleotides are TGTGCCAGCAGCCCCCGAGGACGGCCGATCAATGAGCAGTTCTTC. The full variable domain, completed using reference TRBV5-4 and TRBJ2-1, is ETGVTQSPTHLIKTRGQQVTLRCSSQSGHNTVSWYQQALGQGPQFIFQYYREEENGRGNFPPRFSGLQFPNYSSELNVNALELDDSALYLCASSPRGRPINEQFFGPGTRLTVL.

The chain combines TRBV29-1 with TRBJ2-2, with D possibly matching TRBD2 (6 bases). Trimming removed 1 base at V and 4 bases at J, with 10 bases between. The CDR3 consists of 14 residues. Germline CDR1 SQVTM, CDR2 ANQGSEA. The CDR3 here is CSVEAGRSTGELFF. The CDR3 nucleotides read TGCAGCGTTGAAGCAGGGAGGAGCACCGGGGAGCTGTTTTTT.

CDR3 amino acids: CSASRTNGNIQYF. The CDR3, as DNA: TGCAGTGCTAGCCGGACCAACGGAAACATTCAGTACTTC. The V call is TRBV20-1, the J call TRBJ2-4; D is ambiguous. V lost 3 bases and J 6 bases, leaving 12 bases between the germline ends. CDR1 and CDR2 from the germline V gene are DFQATT and SNEGSKA (reference sequence). The CDR3 runs 13 residues.

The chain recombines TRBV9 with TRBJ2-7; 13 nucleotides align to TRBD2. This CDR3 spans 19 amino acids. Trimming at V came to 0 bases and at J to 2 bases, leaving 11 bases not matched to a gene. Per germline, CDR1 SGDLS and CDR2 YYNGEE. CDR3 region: CASSVESTSGGRIAYEQYF. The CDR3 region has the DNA TGTGCCAGCAGCGTAGAATCGACTAGCGGGGGGCGTATCGCCTACGAGCAGTACTTC.

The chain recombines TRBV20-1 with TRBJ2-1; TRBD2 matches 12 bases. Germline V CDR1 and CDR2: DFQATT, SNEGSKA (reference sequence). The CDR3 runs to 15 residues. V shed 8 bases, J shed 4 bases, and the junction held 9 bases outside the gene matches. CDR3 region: CSSTPGLAGYNEQFF. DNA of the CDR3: TGCAGTTCCACTCCGGGACTAGCGGGTTACAATGAGCAGTTCTTC.

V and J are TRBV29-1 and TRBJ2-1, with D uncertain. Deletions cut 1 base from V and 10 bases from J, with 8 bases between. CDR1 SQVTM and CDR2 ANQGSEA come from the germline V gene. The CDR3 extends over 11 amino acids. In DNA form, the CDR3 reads TGCAGCGTTGAAGGGCGACCAGAGCAGTTCTTC. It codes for CSVEGRPEQFF.

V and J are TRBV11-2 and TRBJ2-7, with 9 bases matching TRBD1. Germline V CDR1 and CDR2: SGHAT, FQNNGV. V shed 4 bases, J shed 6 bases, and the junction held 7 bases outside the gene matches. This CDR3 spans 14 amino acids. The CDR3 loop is CASSYPRQGVEQYF. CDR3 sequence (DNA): TGTGCCAGCAGCTACCCGCGACAGGGGGTCGAGCAGTACTTC.

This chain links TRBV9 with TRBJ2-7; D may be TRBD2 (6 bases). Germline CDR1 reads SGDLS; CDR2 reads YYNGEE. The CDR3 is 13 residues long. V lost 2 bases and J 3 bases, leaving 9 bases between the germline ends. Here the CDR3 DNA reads TGTGCCAGCAGCGTCACGGGAGTCTACGAGCAGTACTTC. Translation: CASSVTGVYEQYF.

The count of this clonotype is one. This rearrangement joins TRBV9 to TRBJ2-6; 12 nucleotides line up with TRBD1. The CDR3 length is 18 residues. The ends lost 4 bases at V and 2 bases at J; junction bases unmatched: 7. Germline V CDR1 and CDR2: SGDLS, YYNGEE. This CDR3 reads CASSLHRDRGPGANVLTF. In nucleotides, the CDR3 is TGTGCCAGCAGCCTACACCGGGACAGGGGGCCTGGGGCCAACGTCCTGACTTTC.

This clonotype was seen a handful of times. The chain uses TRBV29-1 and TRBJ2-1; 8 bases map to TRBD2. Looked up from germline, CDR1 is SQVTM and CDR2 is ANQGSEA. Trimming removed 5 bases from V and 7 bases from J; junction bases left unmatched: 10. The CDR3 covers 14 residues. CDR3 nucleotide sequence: TGCAGCGTTCGGCAGCGGGAGTTGCGGAATGAGCAGTTCTTC. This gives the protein CSVRQRELRNEQFF.

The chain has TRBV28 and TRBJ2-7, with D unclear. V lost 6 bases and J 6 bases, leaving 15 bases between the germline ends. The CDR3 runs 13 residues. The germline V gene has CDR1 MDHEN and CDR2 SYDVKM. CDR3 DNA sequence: TGTGCCAGCAGACAGTTCCCTCTGCTCGAGCAGTACTTC. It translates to CASRQFPLLEQYF. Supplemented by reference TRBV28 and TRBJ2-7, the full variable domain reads DVKVTQSSRYLVKRTGEKVFLECVQDMDHENMFWYRQDPGLGLRLIYFSYDVKMKEKGDIPEGYSVSREKKERFSLILESASTNQTSMYLCASRQFPLLEQYFGPGTRLTVT.

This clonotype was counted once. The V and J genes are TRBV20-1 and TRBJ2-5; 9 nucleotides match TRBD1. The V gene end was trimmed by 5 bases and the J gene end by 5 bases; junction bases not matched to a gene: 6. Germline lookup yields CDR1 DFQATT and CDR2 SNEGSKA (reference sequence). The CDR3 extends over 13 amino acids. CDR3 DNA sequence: TGCAGTGCTGGGACAGGGCCGGGGGAGACCCAGTACTTC. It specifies CSAGTGPGETQYF.

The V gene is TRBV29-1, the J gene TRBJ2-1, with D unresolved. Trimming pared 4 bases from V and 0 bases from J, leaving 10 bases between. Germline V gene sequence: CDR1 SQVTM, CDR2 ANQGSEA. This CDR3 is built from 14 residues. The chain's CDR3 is CSVADPSSYNEQFF. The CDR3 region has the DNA TGCAGCGTTGCTGACCCCAGCTCCTACAATGAGCAGTTCTTC.

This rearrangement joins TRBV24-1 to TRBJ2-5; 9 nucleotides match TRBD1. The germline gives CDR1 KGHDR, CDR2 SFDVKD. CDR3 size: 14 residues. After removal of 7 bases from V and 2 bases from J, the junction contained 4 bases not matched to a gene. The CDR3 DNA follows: TGTGCCACCAGGGGGACAGGGACACAAGAGACCCAGTACTTC. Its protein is CATRGTGTQETQYF.

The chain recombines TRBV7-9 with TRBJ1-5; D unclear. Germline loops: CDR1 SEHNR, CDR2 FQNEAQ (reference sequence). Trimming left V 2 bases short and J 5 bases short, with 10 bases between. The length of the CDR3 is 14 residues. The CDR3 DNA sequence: TGTGCCAGCAGCTTATCTCCAGGAGATCAGCCCCAGCATTTT. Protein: CASSLSPGDQPQHF.

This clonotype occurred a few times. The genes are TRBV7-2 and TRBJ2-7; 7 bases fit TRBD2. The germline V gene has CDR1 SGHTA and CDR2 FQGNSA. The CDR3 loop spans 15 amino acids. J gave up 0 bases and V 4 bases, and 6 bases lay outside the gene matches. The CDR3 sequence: CASSSGLGYSYEQYF. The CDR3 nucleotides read TGTGCCAGCAGCTCCGGACTAGGATACTCCTACGAGCAGTACTTC. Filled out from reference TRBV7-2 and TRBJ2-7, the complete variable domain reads GAGVSQSPSNKVTEKGKDVELRCDPISGHTALYWYRQSLGQGLEFLIYFQGNSAPDKSGLPSDRFSAERTGGSVSTLTIQRTQQEDSAVYLCASSSGLGYSYEQYFGPGTRLTVT.

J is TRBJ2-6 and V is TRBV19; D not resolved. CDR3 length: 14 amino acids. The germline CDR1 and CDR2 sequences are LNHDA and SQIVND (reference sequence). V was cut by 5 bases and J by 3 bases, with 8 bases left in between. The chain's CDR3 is CASSQRVGANVLTF. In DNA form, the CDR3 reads TGTGCCAGTAGTCAGAGAGTTGGGGCCAACGTCCTGACTTTC.

The CDR3 DNA reads TGCAGTGCTAGACCCGGCAGCTCCTACAATGAGCAGTTCTTC. This codes for CSARPGSSYNEQFF. The gene calls are TRBV20-1 and TRBJ2-1; D unclear. Germline V lookup: CDR1 DFQATT, CDR2 SNEGSKA (reference sequence). There are 14 residues in the CDR3. Deletions cut 2 bases from V and 0 bases from J, with 8 bases between.